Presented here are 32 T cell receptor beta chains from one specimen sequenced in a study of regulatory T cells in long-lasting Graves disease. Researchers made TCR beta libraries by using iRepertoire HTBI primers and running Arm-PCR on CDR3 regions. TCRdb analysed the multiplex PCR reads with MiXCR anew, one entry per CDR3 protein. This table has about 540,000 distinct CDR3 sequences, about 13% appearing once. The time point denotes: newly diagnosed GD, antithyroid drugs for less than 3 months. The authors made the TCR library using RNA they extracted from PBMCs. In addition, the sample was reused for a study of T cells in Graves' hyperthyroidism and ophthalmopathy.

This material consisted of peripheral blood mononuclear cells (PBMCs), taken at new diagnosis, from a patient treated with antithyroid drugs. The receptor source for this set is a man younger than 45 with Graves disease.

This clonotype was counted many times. The CDR3 coding sequence is TGTGCCAGCAAGGGACAGGGGGGCACCGGGGAGCTGTTTTTT. Amino acids: CASKGQGGTGELFF. The rearrangement links TRBV12-3 or TRBV12-4 to TRBJ2-2, with 11 bases aligning to TRBD1. J lost 4 bases, V lost 7 bases, and 2 bases had no gene match. The CDR3 spans 14 residues.

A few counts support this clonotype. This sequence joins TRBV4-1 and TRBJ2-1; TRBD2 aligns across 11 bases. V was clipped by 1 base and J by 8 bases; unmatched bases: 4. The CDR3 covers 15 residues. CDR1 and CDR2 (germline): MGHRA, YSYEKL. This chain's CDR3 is CASSQGTSGSDEQFF. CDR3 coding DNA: TGCGCCAGCAGCCAAGGGACTAGCGGGTCCGATGAGCAGTTCTTC.

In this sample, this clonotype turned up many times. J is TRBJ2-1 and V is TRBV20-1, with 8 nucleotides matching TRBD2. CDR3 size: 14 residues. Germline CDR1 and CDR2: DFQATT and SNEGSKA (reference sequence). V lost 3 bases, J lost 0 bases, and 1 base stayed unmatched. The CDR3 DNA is TGCAGTGCTAGGGCGGGAGGCTCCTACAATGAGCAGTTCTTC. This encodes CSARAGGSYNEQFF.

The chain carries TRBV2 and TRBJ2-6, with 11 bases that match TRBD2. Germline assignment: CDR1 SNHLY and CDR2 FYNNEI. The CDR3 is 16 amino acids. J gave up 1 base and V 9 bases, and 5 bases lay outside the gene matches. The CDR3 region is CASLSGRGSGANVLTF. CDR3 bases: TGTGCCAGTCTTAGCGGGAGGGGGTCTGGGGCCAACGTCCTGACTTTC.

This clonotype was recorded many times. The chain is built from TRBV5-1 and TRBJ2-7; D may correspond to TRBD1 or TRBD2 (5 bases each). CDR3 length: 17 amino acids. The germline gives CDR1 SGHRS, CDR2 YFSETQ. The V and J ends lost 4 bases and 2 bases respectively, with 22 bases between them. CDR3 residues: CASSLAVGESWPYEQYF. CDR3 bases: TGCGCCAGCAGCCTCGCGGTGGGGGAATCGTGGCCCTACGAGCAGTACTTC.

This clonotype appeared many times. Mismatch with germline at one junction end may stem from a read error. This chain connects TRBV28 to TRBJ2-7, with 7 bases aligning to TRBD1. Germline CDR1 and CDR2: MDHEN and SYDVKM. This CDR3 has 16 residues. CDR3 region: CASSWGQTFDPYEQCF. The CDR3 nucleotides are TGTGCCAGCAGTTGGGGACAGACCTTCGACCCCTACGAGCAGTGCTTC.

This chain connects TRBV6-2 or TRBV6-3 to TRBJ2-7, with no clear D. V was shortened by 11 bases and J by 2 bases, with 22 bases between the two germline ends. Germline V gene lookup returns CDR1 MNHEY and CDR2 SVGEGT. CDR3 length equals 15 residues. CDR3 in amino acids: CAASSFPNLPYEQYF. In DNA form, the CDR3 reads TGTGCCGCCAGCAGCTTCCCCAACCTCCCCTACGAGCAGTACTTC.

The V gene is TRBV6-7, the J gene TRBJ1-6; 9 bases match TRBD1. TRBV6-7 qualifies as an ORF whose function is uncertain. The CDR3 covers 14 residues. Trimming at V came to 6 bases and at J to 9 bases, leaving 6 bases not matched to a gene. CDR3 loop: CASRIGQGRSPLHF. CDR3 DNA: TGTGCCAGCAGAATCGGACAGGGGCGTTCACCCCTCCACTTT.

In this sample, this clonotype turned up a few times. CDR3 DNA: TGCAGTGCTAGGGTCTTCGGGGCAACGCTGAACACTGAAGCTTTCTTT. This codes for CSARVFGATLNTEAFF. This chain uses TRBV20-1 with TRBJ1-1, with D possibly being TRBD1 (5 bases). CDR1 and CDR2 from the germline V gene are DFQATT and SNEGSKA (reference sequence). The CDR3 runs 16 residues. V gave up 3 bases and J gave up 0 bases, with 17 bases separating them.

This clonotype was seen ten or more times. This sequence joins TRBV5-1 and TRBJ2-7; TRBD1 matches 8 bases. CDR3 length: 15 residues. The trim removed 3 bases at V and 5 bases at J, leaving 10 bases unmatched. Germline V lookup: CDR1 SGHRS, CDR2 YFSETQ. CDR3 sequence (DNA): TGCGCCAGCAGCTCCGCGGACAGGGCAAGTGACGAGCAGTACTTC. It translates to CASSSADRASDEQYF. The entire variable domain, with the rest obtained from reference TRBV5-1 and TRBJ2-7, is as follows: KAGVTQTPRYLIKTRGQQVTLSCSPISGHRSVSWYQQTPGQGLQFLFEYFSETQRNKGNFPGRFSGRQFSNSRSEMNVSTLELGDSALYLCASSSADRASDEQYFGPGTRLTVT.

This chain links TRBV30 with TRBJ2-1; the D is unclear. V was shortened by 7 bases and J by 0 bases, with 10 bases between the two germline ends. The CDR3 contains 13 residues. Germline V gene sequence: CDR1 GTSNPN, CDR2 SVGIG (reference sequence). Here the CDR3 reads CALTSSSYNEQFF. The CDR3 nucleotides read TGTGCCTTGACTTCGAGCTCCTACAATGAGCAGTTCTTC. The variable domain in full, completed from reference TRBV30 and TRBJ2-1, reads SQTIHQWPATLVQPVGSPLSLECTVEGTSNPNLYWYRQAAGRGLQLLFYSVGIGQISSEVPQNLSASRPQDRQFILSSKKLLLSDSGFYLCALTSSSYNEQFFGPGTRLTVL.

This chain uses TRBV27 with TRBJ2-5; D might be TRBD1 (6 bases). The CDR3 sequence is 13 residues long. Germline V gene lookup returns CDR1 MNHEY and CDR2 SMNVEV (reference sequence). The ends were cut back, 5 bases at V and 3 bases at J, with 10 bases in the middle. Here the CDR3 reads CASSIHREETQYF. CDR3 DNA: TGTGCCAGCAGTATACACAGGGAAGAGACCCAGTACTTC.

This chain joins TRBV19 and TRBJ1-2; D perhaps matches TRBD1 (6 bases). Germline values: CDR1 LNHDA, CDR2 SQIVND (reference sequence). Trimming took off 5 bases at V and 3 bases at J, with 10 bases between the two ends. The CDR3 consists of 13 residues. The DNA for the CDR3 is TGTGCCAGTAGTCTGAACAGGGACTATGGCTACACCTTC. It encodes CASSLNRDYGYTF.

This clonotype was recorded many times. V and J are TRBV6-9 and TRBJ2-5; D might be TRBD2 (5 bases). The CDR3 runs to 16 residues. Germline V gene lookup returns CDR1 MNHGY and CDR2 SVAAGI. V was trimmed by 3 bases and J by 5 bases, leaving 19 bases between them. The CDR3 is CASSYGVTGVTETQYF. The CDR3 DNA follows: TGTGCCAGCAGTTACGGAGTCACCGGGGTGACGGAGACCCAGTACTTC.

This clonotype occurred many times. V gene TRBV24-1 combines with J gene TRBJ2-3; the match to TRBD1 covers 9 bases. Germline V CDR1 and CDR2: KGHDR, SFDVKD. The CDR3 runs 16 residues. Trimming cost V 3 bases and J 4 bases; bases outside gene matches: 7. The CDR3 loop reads CATSDGTGRLADTQYF. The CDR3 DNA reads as TGTGCCACCAGTGATGGGACAGGGCGCCTCGCAGATACGCAGTATTTT.

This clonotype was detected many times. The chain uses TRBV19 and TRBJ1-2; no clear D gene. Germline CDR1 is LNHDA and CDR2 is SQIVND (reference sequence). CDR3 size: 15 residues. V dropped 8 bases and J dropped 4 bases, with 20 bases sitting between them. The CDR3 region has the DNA TGTGCCAGTGCCCCCGGCCAAAGAGGGAGCTATGGCTACACCTTC. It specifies CASAPGQRGSYGYTF.

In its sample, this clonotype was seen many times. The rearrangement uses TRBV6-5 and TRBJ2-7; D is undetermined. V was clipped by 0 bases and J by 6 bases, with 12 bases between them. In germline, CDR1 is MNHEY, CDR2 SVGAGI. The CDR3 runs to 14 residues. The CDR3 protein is CASSYSRSTVEQYF. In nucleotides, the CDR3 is TGTGCCAGCAGTTACTCGCGCAGTACGGTCGAGCAGTACTTC.

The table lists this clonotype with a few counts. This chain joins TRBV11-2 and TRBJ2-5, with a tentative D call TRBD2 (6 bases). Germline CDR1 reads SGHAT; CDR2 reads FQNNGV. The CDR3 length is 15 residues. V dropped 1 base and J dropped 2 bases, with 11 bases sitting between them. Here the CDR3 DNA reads TGTGCCAGCAGCTTAGCGTACGGGACTCAAGAGACCCAGTACTTC. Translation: CASSLAYGTQETQYF.

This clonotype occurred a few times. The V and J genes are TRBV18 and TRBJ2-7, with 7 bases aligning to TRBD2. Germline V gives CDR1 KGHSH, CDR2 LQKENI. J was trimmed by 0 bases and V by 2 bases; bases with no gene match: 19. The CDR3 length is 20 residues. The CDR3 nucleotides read TGTGCCAGCTCACCAATGGCTCCGCTAGCGGAAATACGCATCTCCTACGAGCAGTACTTC. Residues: CASSPMAPLAEIRISYEQYF.

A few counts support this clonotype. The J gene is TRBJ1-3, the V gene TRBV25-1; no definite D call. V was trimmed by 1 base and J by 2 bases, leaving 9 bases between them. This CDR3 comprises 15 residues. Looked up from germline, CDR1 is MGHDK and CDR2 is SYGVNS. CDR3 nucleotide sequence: TGTGCCAGCAGTGAATCCCGGGTGGCTGGAAACACCATATATTTT. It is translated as CASSESRVAGNTIYF.

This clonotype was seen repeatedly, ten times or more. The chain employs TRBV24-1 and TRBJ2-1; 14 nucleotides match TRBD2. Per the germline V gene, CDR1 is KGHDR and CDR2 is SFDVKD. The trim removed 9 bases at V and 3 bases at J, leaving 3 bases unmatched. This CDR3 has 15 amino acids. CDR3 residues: CATLGTSGSYNEQFF. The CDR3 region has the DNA TGTGCCACCCTAGGGACTAGCGGGAGCTACAATGAGCAGTTCTTC.

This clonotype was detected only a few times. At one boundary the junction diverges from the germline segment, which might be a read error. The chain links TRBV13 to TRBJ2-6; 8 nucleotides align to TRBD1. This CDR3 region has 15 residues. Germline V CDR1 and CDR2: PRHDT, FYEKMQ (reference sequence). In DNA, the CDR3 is TGTGCCAGCAGCGCAGGGGGCTCTTGGGCCAACGTCCTGACTTTC. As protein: CASSAGGSWANVLTF.

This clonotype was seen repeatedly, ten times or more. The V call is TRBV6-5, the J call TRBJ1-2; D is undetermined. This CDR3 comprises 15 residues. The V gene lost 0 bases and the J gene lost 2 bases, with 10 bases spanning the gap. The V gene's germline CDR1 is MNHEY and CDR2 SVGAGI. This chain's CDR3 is CASSYSSGVNYGYTF. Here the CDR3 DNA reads TGTGCCAGCAGTTACTCGAGCGGGGTGAACTATGGCTACACCTTC.

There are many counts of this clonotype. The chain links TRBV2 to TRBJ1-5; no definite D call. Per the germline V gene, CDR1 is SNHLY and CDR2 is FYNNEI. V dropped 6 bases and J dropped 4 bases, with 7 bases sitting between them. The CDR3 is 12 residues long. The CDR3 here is CASRDGNQPQHF. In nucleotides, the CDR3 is TGTGCCAGCAGGGACGGAAATCAGCCCCAGCATTTT.

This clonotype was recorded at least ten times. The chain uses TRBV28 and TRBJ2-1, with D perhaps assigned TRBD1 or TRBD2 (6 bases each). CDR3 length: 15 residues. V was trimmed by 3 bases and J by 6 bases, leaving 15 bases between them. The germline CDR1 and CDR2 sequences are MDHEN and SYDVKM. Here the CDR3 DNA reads TGTGCCAGCAGTTTTTCCGGGGGCGGTGGCAATGAGCAGTTCTTC. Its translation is CASSFSGGGGNEQFF.

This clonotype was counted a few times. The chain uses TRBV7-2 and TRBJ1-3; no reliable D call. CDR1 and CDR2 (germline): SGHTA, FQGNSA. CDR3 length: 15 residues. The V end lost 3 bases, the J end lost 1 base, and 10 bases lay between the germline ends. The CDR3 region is CASSLVRRSGNTIYF. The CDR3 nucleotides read TGTGCCAGCAGCTTGGTCAGGAGATCTGGAAACACCATATATTTT.

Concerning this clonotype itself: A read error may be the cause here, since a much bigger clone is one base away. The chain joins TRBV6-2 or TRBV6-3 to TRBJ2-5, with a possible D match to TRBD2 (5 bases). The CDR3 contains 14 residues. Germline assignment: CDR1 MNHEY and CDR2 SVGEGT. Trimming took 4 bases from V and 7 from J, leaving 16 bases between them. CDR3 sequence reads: CASSFGLLRATQYF. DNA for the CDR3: TGTGCCAGCAGTTTCGGACTCTTGAGGGCGACCCAGTACTTC.

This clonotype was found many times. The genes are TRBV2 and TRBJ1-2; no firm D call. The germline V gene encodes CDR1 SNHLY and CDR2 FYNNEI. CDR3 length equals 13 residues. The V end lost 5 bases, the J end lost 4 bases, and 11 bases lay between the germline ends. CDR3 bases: TGTGCCAGCAGTCTTATTCTCCGCTATGGCTACACCTTC. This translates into CASSLILRYGYTF.

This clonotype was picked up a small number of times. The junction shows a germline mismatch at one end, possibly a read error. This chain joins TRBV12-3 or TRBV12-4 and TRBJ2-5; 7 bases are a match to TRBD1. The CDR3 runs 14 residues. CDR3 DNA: TGTGCCGGCAGCTTAGACAGGGCCAAAGAGACCCAGTACTTC. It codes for CAGSLDRAKETQYF.

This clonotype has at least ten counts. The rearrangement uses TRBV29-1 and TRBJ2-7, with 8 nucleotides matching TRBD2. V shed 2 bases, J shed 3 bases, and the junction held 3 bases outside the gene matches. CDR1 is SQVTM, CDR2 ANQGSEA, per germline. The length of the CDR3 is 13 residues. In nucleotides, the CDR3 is TGCAGCGTTGAACGGGAGGGCCGCTACGAGCAGTACTTC. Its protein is CSVEREGRYEQYF.

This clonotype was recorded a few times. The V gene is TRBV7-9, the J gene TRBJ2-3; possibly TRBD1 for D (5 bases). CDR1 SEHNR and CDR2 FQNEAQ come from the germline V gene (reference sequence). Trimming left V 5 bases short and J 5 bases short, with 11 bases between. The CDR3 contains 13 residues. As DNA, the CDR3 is TGTGCCAGCAGCAGAGACAGAATAGATACGCAGTATTTT. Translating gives CASSRDRIDTQYF.

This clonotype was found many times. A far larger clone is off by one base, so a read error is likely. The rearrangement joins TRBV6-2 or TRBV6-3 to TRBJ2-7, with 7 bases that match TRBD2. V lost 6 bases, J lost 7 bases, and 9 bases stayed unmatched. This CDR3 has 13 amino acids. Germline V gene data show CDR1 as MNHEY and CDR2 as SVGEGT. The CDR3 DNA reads TGTGCCAGCAGCCGGGGGGACGTTGGTGAGCAGTACTTC. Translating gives CASSRGDVGEQYF.